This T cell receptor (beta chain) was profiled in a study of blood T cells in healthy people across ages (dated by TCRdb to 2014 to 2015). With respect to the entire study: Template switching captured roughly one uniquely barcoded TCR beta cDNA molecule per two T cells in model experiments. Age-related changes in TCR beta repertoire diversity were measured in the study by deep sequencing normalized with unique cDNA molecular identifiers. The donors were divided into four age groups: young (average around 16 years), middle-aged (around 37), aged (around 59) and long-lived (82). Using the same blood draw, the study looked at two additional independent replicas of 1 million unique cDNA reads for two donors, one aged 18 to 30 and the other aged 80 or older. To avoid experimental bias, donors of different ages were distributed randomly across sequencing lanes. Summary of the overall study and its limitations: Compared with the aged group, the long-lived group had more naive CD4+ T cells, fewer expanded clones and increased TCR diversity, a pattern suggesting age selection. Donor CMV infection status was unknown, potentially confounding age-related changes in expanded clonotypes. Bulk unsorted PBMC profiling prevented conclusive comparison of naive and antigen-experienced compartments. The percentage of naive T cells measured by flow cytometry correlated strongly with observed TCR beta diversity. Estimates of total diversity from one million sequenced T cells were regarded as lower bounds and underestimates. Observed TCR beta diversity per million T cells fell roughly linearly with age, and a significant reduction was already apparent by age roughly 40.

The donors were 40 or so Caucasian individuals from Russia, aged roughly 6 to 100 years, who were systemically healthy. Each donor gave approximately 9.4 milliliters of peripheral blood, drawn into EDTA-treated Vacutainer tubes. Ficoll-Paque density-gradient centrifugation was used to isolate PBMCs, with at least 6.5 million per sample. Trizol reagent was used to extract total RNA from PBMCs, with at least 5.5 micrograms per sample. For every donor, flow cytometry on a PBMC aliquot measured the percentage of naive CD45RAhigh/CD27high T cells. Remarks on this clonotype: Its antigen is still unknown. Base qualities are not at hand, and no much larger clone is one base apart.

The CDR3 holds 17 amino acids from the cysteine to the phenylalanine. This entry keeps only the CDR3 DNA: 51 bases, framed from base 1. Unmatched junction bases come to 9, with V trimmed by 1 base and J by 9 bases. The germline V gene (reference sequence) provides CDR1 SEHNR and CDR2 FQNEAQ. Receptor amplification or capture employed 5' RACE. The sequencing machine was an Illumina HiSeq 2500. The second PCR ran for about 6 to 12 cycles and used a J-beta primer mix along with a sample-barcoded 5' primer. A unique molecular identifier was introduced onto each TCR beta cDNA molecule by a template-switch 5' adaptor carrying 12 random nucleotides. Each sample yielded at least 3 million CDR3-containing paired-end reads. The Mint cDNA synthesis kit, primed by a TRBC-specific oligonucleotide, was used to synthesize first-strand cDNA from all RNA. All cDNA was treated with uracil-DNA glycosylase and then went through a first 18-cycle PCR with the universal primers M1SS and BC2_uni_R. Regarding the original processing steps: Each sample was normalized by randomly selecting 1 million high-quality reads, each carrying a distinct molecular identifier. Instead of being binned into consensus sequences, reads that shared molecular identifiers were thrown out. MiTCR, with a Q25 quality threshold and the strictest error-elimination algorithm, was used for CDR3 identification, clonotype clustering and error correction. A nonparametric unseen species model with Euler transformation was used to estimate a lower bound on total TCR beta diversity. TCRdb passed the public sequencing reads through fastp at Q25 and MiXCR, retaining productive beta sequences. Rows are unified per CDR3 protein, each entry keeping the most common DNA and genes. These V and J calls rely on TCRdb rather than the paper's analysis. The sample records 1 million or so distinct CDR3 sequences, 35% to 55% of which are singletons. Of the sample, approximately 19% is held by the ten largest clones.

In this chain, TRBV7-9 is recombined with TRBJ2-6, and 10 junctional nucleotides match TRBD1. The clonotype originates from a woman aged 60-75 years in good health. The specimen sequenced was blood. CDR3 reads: CASSLGDRGPMFNVLTF. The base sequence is TGTGCCAGCAGCTTAGGGGACAGGGGTCCTATGTTCAACGTCCTGACTTTC.